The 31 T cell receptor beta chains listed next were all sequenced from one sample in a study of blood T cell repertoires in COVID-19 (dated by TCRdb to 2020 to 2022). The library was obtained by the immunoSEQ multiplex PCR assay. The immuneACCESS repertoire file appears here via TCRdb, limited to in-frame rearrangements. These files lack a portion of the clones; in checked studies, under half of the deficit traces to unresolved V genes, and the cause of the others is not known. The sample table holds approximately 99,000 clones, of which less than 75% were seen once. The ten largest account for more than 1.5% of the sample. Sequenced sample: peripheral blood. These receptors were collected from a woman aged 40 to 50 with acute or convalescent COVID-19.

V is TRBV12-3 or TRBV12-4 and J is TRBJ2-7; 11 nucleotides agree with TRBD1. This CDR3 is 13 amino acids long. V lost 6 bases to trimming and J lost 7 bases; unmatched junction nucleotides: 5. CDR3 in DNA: TGTGCCAGCAGCCTCGGGACAGGGGGAGAGCAGTACTTC. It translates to CASSLGTGGEQYF.

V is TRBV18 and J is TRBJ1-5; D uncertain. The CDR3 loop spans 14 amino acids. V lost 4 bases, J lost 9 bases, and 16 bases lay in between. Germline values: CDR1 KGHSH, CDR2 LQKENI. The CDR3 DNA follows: TGTGCCAGCTCACAGATGGCGGACTGGGTGCCCCAGCATTTT. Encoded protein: CASSQMADWVPQHF. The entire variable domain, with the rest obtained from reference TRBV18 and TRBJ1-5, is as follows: NAGVMQNPRHLVRRRGQEARLRCSPMKGHSHVYWYRQLPEEGLKFMVYLQKENIIDESGMPKERFSAEFPKEGPSILRIQQVVRGDSAAYFCASSQMADWVPQHFGDGTRLSIL.

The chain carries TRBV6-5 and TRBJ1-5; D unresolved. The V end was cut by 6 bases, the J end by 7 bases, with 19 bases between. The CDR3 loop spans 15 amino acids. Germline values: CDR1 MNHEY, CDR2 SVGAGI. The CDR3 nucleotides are TGTGCCAGCAGCCCCATGGGCGGGGTCGGACAGCCCCAGCATTTT. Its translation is CASSPMGGVGQPQHF.

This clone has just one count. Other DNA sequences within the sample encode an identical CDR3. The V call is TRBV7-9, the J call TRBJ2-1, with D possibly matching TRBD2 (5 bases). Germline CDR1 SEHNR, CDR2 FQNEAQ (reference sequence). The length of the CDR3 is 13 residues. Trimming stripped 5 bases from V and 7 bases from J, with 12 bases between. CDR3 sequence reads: CASSLLGGNEQFF. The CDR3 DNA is TGTGCCAGCAGCCTACTAGGTGGGAATGAGCAGTTCTTC.

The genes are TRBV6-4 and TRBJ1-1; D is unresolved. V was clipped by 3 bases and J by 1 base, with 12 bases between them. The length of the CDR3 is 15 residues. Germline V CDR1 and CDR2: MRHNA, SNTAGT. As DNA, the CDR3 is TGTGCCAGCAGTGAGCAGGTGATCCCGAACACTGAAGCTTTCTTT. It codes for CASSEQVIPNTEAFF.

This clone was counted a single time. As DNA, the CDR3 is TGCGCCAGCAGCCAAGGACTAGCGGGGGCAGATACGCAGTATTTT. Its protein product is CASSQGLAGADTQYF. V and J are TRBV4-3 and TRBJ2-3; 12 bases agree with TRBD2. V was pared by 1 base and J by 4 bases, with 0 bases of the junction left unmatched. The V gene's germline CDR1 is LGHNA and CDR2 YSLEER. The CDR3 spans 15 residues.

The CDR3 loop reads CASNPQTGAYNEQFF. CDR3 nucleotide sequence: TGCGCCAGCAACCCGCAGACAGGGGCCTACAATGAGCAGTTCTTC. The rearrangement links TRBV5-1 to TRBJ2-1, with 8 bases aligning to TRBD1. Per germline, CDR1 SGHRS and CDR2 YFSETQ. The CDR3 covers 15 residues. V was pared by 6 bases and J by 2 bases, with 7 bases of the junction left unmatched.

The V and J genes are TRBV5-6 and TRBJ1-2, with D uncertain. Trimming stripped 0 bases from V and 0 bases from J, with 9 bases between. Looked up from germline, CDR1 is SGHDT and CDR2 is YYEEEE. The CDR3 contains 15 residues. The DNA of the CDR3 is TGTGCCAGCAGCTTGGGCGCGTTTTCTAACTATGGCTACACCTTC. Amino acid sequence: CASSLGAFSNYGYTF.

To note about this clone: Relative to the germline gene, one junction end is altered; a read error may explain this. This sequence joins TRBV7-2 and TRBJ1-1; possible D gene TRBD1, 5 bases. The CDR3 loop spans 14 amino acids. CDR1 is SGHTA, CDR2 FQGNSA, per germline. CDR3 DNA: TGTGCCAGCAGCTTTTACCGGGACCCCTCGGGAGGGGACTTT. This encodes CASSFYRDPSGGDF.

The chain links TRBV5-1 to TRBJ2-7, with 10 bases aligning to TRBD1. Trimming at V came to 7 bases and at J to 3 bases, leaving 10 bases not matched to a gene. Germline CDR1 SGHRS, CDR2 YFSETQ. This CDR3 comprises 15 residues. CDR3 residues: CASGPTGTGVYEQYF. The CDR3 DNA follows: TGCGCCAGCGGACCTACCGGGACAGGGGTCTACGAGCAGTACTTC.

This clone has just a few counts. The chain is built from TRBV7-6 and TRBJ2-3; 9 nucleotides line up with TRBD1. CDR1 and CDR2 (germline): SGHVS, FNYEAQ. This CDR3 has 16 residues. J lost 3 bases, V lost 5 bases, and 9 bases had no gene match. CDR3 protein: CASSTSGQGWTDTQYF. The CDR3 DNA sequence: TGTGCCAGCAGCACCTCGGGACAGGGATGGACAGATACGCAGTATTTT.

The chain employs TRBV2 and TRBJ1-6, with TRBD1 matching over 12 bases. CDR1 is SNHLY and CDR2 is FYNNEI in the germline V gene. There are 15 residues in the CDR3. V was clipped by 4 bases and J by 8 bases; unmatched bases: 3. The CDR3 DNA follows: TGTGCCAGCAGTGTCGGGACAGGGGGCGATTCACCCCTCCACTTT. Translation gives CASSVGTGGDSPLHF.

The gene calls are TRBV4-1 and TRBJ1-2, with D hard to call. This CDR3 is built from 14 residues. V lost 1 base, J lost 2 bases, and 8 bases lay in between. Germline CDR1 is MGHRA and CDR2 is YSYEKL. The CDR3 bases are TGCGCCAGCAGCCAAGTCCCCGAGAACTATGGCTACACCTTC. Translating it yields CASSQVPENYGYTF.

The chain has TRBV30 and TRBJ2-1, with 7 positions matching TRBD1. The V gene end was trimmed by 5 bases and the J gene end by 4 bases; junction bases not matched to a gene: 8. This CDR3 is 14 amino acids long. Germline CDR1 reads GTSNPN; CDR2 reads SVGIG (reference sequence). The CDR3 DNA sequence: TGTGCCTGGGGGACAGTTCTGCGATACAATGAGCAGTTCTTC. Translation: CAWGTVLRYNEQFF.

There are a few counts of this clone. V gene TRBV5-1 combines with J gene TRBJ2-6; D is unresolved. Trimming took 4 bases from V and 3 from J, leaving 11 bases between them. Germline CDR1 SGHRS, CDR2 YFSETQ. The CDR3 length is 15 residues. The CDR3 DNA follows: TGCGCCAGCAGCCCCTTCCCAGTTGGGGCCAACGTCCTGACTTTC. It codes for CASSPFPVGANVLTF. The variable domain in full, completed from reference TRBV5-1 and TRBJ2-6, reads KAGVTQTPRYLIKTRGQQVTLSCSPISGHRSVSWYQQTPGQGLQFLFEYFSETQRNKGNFPGRFSGRQFSNSRSEMNVSTLELGDSALYLCASSPFPVGANVLTFGAGSRLTVL.

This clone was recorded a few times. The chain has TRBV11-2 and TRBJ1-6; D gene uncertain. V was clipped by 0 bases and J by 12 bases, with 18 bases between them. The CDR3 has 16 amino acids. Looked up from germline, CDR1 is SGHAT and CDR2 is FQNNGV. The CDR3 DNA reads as TGTGCCAGCAGCTTAGATCGGAGCCCGATAGTTGGACCCCTCCACTTT. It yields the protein CASSLDRSPIVGPLHF.

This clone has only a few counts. CDR3 in DNA: TGTGCCAGCAGGCCGACAGGGGGGAACACCGGGGAGCTGTTTTTT. It specifies CASRPTGGNTGELFF. The V and J genes are TRBV2 and TRBJ2-2; 9 bases match TRBD1. Germline trimming cut 6 bases from V and 1 base from J; bases unmatched to any gene: 3. Germline V CDR1 and CDR2: SNHLY, FYNNEI. The CDR3 runs 15 residues.

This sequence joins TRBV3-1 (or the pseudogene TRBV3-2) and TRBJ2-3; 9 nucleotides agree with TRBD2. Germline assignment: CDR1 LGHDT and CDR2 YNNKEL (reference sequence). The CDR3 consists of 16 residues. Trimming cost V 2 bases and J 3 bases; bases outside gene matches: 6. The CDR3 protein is CASSQTTSGVTDTQYF. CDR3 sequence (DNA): TGTGCCAGCAGCCAAACGACTAGCGGTGTGACAGATACGCAGTATTTT.

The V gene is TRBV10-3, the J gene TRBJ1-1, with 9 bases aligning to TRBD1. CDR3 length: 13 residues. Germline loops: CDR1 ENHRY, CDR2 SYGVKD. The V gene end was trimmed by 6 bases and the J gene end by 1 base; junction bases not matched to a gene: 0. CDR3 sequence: CAIRGQGNTEAFF. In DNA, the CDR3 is TGTGCCATCAGGGGACAGGGGAACACTGAAGCTTTCTTT.

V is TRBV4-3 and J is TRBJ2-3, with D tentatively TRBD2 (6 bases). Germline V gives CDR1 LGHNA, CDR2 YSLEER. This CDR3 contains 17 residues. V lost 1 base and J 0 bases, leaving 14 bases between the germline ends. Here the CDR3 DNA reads TGCGCCAGCAGCCAAGGCAACGGGGGAGCTAGCACAGATACGCAGTATTTT. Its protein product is CASSQGNGGASTDTQYF.

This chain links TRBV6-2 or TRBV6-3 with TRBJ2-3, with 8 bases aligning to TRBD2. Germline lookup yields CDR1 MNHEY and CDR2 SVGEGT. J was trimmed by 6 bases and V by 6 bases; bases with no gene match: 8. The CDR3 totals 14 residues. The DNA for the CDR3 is TGTGCCAGCAGCCTCGGGGGGGCCCCGGATACGCAGTATTTT. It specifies CASSLGGAPDTQYF.

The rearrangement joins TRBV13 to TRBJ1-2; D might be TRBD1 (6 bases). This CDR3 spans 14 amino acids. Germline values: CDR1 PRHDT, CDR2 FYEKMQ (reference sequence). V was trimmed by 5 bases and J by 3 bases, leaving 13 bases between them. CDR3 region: CASSELQGDYGYTF. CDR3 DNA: TGTGCCAGCAGCGAGTTACAGGGAGACTATGGCTACACCTTC.

CDR3 protein: CASSRVDFQETQYF. The CDR3 DNA sequence: TGTGCCAGCAGCCGGGTGGACTTCCAAGAGACCCAGTACTTC. The chain is built from TRBV5-4 and TRBJ2-5; tentatively, D is TRBD2 (5 bases). Trimming pared 4 bases from V and 1 base from J, leaving 11 bases between. This CDR3 has 14 amino acids. Germline-derived CDR1 and CDR2 are SGHNT and YYREEE (reference sequence).

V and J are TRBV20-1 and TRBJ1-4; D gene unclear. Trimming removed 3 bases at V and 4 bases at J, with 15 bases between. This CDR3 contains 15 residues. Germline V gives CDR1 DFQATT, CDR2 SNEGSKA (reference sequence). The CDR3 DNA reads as TGCAGTGCTAGTTCCGGCGGGGTGGATAATGAAAAACTGTTTTTT. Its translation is CSASSGGVDNEKLFF.

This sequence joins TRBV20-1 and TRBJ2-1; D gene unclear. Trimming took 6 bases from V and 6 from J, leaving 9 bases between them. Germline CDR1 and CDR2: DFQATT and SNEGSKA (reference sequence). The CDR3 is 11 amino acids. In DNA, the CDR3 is TGCAGTGCAGAAGAGGCCAATGAGCAGTTCTTC. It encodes CSAEEANEQFF.

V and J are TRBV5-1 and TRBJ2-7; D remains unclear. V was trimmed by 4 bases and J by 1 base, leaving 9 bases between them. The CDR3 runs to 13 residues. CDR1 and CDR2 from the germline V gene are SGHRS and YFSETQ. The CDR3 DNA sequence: TGCGCCAGCAGCCCCCCGGGTTCCTACGAGCAGTACTTC. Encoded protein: CASSPPGSYEQYF.

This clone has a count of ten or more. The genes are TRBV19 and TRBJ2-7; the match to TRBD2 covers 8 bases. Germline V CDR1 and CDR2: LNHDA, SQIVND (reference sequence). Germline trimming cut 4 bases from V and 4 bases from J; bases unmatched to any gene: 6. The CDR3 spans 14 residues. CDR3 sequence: CASSNSGGGYEQYF. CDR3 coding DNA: TGTGCCAGTAGTAACAGCGGGGGAGGGTACGAGCAGTACTTC.

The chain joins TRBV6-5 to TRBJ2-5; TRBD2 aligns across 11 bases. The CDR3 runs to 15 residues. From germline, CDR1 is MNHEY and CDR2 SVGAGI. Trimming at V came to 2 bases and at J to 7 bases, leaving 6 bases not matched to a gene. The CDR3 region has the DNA TGTGCCAGCAGTTACAGTTTCCTAGCGGGGGGGACCCAGTACTTC. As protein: CASSYSFLAGGTQYF.

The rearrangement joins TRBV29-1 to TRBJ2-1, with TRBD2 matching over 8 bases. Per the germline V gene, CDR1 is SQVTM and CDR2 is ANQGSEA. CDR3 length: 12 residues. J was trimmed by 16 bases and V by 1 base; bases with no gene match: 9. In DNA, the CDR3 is TGCAGCGTTGAAGCGAGCGGGGGCCACTTTTTCTTC. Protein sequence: CSVEASGGHFFF.

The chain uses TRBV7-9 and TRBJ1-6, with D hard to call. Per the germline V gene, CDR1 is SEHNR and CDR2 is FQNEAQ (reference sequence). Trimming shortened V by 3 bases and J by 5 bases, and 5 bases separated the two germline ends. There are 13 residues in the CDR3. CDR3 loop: CASSFTDNSPLHF. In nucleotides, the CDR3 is TGTGCCAGCAGCTTTACAGATAATTCACCCCTCCACTTT.

The CDR3 sequence: CASSLSAGLRGETQYF. In nucleotides, the CDR3 is TGTGCCAGCAGTTTATCGGCGGGACTCAGGGGGGAGACCCAGTACTTC. The chain has TRBV27 and TRBJ2-5, with D maybe TRBD1 (7 bases). The ends were cut back, 0 bases at V and 5 bases at J, with 16 bases in the middle. The CDR3 sequence is 16 residues long. Germline V gene data show CDR1 as MNHEY and CDR2 as SMNVEV (reference sequence).